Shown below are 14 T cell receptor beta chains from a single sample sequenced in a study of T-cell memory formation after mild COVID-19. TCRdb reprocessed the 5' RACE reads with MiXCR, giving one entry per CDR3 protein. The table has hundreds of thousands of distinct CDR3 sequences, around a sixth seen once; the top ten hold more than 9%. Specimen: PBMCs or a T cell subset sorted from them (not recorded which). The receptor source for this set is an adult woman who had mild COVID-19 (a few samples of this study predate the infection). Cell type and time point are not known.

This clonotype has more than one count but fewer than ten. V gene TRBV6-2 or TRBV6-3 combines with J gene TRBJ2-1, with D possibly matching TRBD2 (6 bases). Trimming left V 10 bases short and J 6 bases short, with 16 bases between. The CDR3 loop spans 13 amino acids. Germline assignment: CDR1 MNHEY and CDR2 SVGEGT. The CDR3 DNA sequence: TGTGCCACGGGACTTTCTATGTTCAATGAGCAGTTCTTC. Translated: CATGLSMFNEQFF.

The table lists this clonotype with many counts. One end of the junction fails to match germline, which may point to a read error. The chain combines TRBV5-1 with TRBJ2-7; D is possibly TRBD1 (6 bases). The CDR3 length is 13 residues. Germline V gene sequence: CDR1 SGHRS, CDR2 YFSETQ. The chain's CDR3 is CASSLGTTYEQYF. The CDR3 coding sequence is TGTGCCAGCAGTTTGGGGACAACCTACGAGCAGTACTTC.

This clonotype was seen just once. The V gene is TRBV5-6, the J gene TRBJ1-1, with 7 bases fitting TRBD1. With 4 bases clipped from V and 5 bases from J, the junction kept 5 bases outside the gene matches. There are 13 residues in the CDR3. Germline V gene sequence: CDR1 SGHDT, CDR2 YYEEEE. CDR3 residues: CASSPTGATEAFF. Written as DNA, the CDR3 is TGTGCCAGCAGCCCCACAGGGGCTACTGAAGCTTTCTTT.

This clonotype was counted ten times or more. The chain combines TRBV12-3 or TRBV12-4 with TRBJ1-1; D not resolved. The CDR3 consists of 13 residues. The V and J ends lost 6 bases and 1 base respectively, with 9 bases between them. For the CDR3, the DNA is TGTGCCAGCAGCTTACTCCGGAACACTGAAGCTTTCTTT. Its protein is CASSLLRNTEAFF.

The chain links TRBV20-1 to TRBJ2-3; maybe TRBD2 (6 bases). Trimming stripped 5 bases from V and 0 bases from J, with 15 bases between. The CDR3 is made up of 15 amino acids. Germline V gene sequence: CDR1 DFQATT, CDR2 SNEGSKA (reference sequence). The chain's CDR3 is CSAYGRGTSTDTQYF. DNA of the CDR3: TGCAGTGCTTATGGGCGGGGCACAAGCACAGATACGCAGTATTTT.

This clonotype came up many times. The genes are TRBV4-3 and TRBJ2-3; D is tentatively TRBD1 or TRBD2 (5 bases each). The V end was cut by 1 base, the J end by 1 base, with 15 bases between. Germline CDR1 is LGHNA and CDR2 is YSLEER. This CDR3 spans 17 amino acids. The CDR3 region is CASSQAGTPRGTDTQYF. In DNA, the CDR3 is TGCGCCAGCAGCCAAGCCGGGACCCCTCGAGGCACAGATACGCAGTATTTT.

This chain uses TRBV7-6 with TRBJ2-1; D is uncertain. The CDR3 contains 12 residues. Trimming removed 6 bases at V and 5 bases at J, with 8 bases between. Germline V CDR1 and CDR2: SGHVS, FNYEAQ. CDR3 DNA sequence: TGTGCCAGCAGTCCGATCCACAATGAGCAGTTCTTC. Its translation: CASSPIHNEQFF. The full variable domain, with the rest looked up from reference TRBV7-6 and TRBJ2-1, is GAGVSQSPRYKVTKRGQDVALRCDPISGHVSLYWYRQALGQGPEFLTYFNYEAQQDKSGLPNDRFSAERPEGSISTLTIQRTEQRDSAMYRCASSPIHNEQFFGPGTRLTVL.

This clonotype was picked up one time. CDR3 in DNA: TGTGCCAGCAGCGCCTCAATTAAGACTAGCGGGAGTGGCACCGGGGAGCTGTTTTTT. Translation: CASSASIKTSGSGTGELFF. This chain links TRBV9 with TRBJ2-2, with 12 bases that match TRBD2. Germline V CDR1 and CDR2: SGDLS, YYNGEE. The CDR3 contains 19 residues. V lost 3 bases to trimming and J lost 4 bases; unmatched junction nucleotides: 13.

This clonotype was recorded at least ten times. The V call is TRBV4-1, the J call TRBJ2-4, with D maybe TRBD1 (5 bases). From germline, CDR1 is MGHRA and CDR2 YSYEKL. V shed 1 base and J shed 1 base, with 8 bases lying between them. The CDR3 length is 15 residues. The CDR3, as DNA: TGCGCCAGCAGCCAAGCAGGGTCCGCCAAAAACATTCAGTACTTC. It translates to CASSQAGSAKNIQYF.

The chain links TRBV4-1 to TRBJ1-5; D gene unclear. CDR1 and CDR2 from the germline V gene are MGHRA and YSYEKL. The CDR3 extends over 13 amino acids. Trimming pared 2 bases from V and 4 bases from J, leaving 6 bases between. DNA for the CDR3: TGCGCCAGCAGCCAAAATAGGAATCAGCCCCAGCATTTT. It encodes CASSQNRNQPQHF.

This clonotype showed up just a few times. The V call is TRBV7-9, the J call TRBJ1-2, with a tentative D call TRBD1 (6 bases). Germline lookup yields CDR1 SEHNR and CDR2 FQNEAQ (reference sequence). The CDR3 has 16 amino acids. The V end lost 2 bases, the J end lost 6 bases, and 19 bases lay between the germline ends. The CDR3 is CASSLHSAGDLDGYTF. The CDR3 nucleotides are TGTGCCAGCAGCTTACATAGTGCAGGGGATTTGGATGGCTACACCTTC.

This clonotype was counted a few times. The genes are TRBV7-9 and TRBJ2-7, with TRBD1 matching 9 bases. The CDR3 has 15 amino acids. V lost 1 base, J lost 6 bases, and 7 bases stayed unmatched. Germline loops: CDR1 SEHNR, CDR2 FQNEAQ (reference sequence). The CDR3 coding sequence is TGTGCCAGCAGCTTAGGGGGACAGGGAACCCGCGAGCAGTACTTC. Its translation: CASSLGGQGTREQYF.

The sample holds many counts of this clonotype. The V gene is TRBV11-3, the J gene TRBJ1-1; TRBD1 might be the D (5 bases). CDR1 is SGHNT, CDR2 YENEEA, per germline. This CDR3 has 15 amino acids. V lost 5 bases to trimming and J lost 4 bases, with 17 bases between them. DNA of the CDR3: TGTGCCAGCAGCCTTACCGGGGCCTGGGGCACTGAAGCTTTCTTT. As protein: CASSLTGAWGTEAFF.

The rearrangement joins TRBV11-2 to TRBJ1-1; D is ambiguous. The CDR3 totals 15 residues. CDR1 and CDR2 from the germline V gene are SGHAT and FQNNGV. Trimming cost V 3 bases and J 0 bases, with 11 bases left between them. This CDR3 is CASSFFSLVNTEAFF. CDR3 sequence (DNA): TGTGCCAGCAGCTTCTTTAGTTTAGTGAACACTGAAGCTTTCTTT.